This T cell receptor (beta chain) was sequenced for a study of blood T cell repertoires in COVID-19. Turning to the study itself: Sample material is recorded as cDNA or gDNA derived from T cells, B-cell-depleted T cells, or PBMCs.

Original analysis: Estimation of nucleated cell counts was performed using reference gene primer amplification. The data were produced by immunoSEQ multiplex PCR, yet TCRdb's version contains in-frame clones alone and is incomplete. V and J calls plus clone size are reproduced from that table; the DNA served to infer D and trimming. The sample consists of roughly 340,000 clones, more than 75% of them appearing once. CDR1 and CDR2 (germline): LGHNA, YSLEER. The CDR3 is 14 amino acids. The V gene lost 3 bases and the J gene lost 4 bases, with 10 bases spanning the gap. The sequencing input was peripheral blood. The TCR originated in a woman under 30 who had recovered from COVID-19. The rearrangement links TRBV4-3 to TRBJ1-3; no definite D call. CDR3 protein: CASSQSISGNTIYF. CDR3 nucleotide sequence: TGCGCCAGCAGCCAGAGCATATCGGGAAACACCATATATTTT.